This T cell receptor (beta chain) stems from a study of a mutant IDH1 vaccine in newly diagnosed glioma. Regarding the study as a whole: Patients mounted vaccine-induced immune responses in 93.3% of cases.

Note on this clone: What it recognizes is unknown.

Repertoires were generated with immunoSEQ multiplex PCR, while TCRdb's copy carries only in-frame clones and drops some. This table has under 35,000 clones, about 85% appearing once. Time point: baseline, week 1 (first vaccination visit). Treatment in this sample: pre-vaccination baseline after standard-of-care therapy. Trimming removed 0 bases at V and 0 bases at J, with 8 bases between. The CDR3 has 15 amino acids. Germline CDR1 SGHRS, CDR2 YFSETQ. V usage is TRBV5-1 and J usage is TRBJ2-3, with D perhaps given as TRBD1 or TRBD2 (5 bases each). The source of this sequence is a woman aged 40 to 49 with glioma. The sequencing used PBMCs, collected from a glioma patient treated with radiotherapy, temozolomide or both. The CDR3: CASSLVGTSTDTQYF. The CDR3 coding sequence is TGCGCCAGCAGCTTGGTAGGGACGAGCACAGATACGCAGTATTTT.